Following are 11 T cell receptor beta chains from one sample sequenced in a study of blood T cell repertoires in COVID-19. Method: immunoSEQ multiplex PCR; TCRdb's copy keeps in-frame clones and lacks some. Among hundreds of thousands of clones listed, approximately 90% were seen once. The specimen was peripheral blood. The receptors were sampled from a woman in her twenties or thirties with active or convalescent COVID-19.

The rearrangement uses TRBV7-9 and TRBJ1-3, with D possibly being TRBD1 (5 bases). This CDR3 region has 14 residues. Germline V lookup: CDR1 SEHNR, CDR2 FQNEAQ (reference sequence). V lost 1 base and J 8 bases, leaving 12 bases between the germline ends. CDR3 in amino acids: CASSLEQGADTIYF. The CDR3 DNA sequence: TGTGCCAGCAGCTTAGAGCAAGGGGCCGACACCATATATTTT.

The chain combines TRBV27 with TRBJ1-2; 9 bases are shared with TRBD1. From germline, CDR1 is MNHEY and CDR2 SMNVEV (reference sequence). The CDR3 length is 14 residues. Germline trimming cut 5 bases from V and 4 bases from J; bases unmatched to any gene: 5. The CDR3 sequence: CASSDPGQGYGYTF. In DNA, the CDR3 is TGTGCCAGCAGTGACCCGGGACAGGGCTATGGCTACACCTTC.

V gene TRBV6-1 combines with J gene TRBJ1-6; 11 positions match TRBD1. This CDR3 has 15 residues. J gave up 10 bases and V 3 bases, and 5 bases lay outside the gene matches. Germline V lookup: CDR1 MNHNS, CDR2 SASEGT. The CDR3, as DNA: TGTGCCAGCAGTGATTTAGGGACAGGGGGGTCACCCCTCCACTTT. Its protein product is CASSDLGTGGSPLHF.

The rearrangement links TRBV5-1 to TRBJ2-7; D ambiguous. V was pared by 3 bases and J by 3 bases, with 10 bases between. Germline V gene data show CDR1 as SGHRS and CDR2 as YFSETQ. CDR3 size: 13 residues. The CDR3 coding sequence is TGCGCCAGCAGCTCTTCACCTAACTACGAGCAGTACTTC. As protein: CASSSSPNYEQYF.

This clone occurred a few times. The chain is built from TRBV6-5 and TRBJ2-7; the D is unclear. Trimming took 8 bases from V and 0 from J, leaving 8 bases between them. Germline CDR1 reads MNHEY; CDR2 reads SVGAGI. The CDR3 covers 12 residues. CDR3 nucleotides: TGTGCCAGCGGTCAGTACTCCTACGAGCAGTACTTC. Translating gives CASGQYSYEQYF.

The V and J genes are TRBV5-1 and TRBJ1-1; 8 nucleotides align to TRBD1. Germline V gene data show CDR1 as SGHRS and CDR2 as YFSETQ. The junction had 4 bases not matched to a gene; V was cut back by 4 bases and J by 5 bases. This CDR3 is 13 amino acids long. The CDR3: CASSGQGETEAFF. CDR3 nucleotide sequence: TGCGCCAGCAGCGGACAGGGAGAGACTGAAGCTTTCTTT. The whole variable domain, filled in from reference TRBV5-1 and TRBJ1-1, reads KAGVTQTPRYLIKTRGQQVTLSCSPISGHRSVSWYQQTPGQGLQFLFEYFSETQRNKGNFPGRFSGRQFSNSRSEMNVSTLELGDSALYLCASSGQGETEAFFGQGTRLTVV.

The chain uses TRBV5-1 and TRBJ2-3; D gene ambiguous. CDR3 length: 14 residues. Germline-derived CDR1 and CDR2 are SGHRS and YFSETQ. With 3 bases removed from V and 2 bases from J, the gap between germline ends came to 10 bases. Written as DNA, the CDR3 is TGCGCCAGCAGCTCCGATAGCTCCACAGATACGCAGTATTTT. It yields the protein CASSSDSSTDTQYF.

V is TRBV7-9 and J is TRBJ1-2; D uncertain. From germline, CDR1 is SEHNR and CDR2 FQNEAQ (reference sequence). This CDR3 has 14 amino acids. Trimming shortened V by 7 bases and J by 2 bases, and 14 bases separated the two germline ends. CDR3 nucleotides: TGTGCCAGCACCTCAACGGAGACGAACTATGGCTACACCTTC. Protein product: CASTSTETNYGYTF.

The V and J genes are TRBV30 and TRBJ2-3; D unclear. CDR1 is GTSNPN and CDR2 is SVGIG in the germline V gene (reference sequence). The CDR3 covers 15 residues. V was cut by 0 bases and J by 5 bases, with 15 bases left in between. The CDR3 sequence is CAWSVPLQRLDTQYF. The DNA of the CDR3 is TGTGCCTGGAGTGTACCACTTCAGAGACTAGATACGCAGTATTTT.

The chain links TRBV10-3 to TRBJ2-2; 9 bases fit TRBD1. With 6 bases clipped from V and 3 bases from J, the junction kept 8 bases outside the gene matches. The germline gives CDR1 ENHRY, CDR2 SYGVKD. This CDR3 is 16 amino acids long. CDR3 nucleotides: TGTGCCATCAGACAAGCCGGGACAGGGCACACCGGGGAGCTGTTTTTT. Its translation is CAIRQAGTGHTGELFF.

The rearrangement uses TRBV6-1 and TRBJ1-1, with unresolved D. Trimming shortened V by 2 bases and J by 1 base, and 11 bases separated the two germline ends. In germline, CDR1 is MNHNS, CDR2 SASEGT. This CDR3 contains 15 residues. CDR3 sequence: CASSEKYGENTEAFF. The CDR3 nucleotides are TGTGCCAGCAGTGAAAAATACGGGGAGAACACTGAAGCTTTCTTT.